This TCR beta chain was recovered during a study of blood T cell repertoires in COVID-19 (dated by TCRdb to about 2020). As for the study more broadly: Samples from collaborators originated in the United States, Italy and Spain and spanned both the acute and convalescent phases of COVID-19. The material from the prospective study consisted of cDNA or gDNA derived from T cells, B-cell-depleted T cells, or PBMCs. Subjects who had been exposed to COVID-19, were actively infected with it, or had recovered from it provided the deeply sampled blood TCRbeta repertoires that made up the dataset. The repertoires were made available in a free public database intended to serve as a resource for research on the immune response to SARS-CoV-2. The samples were drawn from two sources: the first 160 participants of the ongoing ImmuneRACE study, and 950 to 1,500 subjects contributed by 6 global collaborators. The sample metadata nearly always contained a de-identified subject ID, COVID-19 status, age in years and sex. Where available, HLA class I and class II types were taken from metadata supplied by the sample provider and were not determined by assay-based typing.

Unmatched junction bases come to 14, with V trimmed by 8 bases and J by 5 bases. The CDR3 measures 16 amino acids from cysteine to phenylalanine. Only the CDR3 region is kept as DNA, spanning 48 bases read in frame from base 1. CDR1 and CDR2, per the germline V gene (reference sequence), are MNHEY and SMNVEV. Points the paper makes about the study in general: The amount of clinical and demographic metadata varied by source and participant and was provided uncurated.

In regard to this clone: Its antigen has not been determined. No clone much larger than this one lies a single base away; base qualities are absent.

The collaborating institutions used their own protocols to collect whole blood in K2EDTA tubes. Collaborator samples were shipped for TCRbeta analysis as frozen whole blood, isolated PBMCs, or DNA extracted from either sample type. TCRbeta CDR3 regions were amplified from genomic DNA using the immunoSEQ Assay, a bias-controlled multiplex PCR. The study's processing was this. Within the assay, amplification of reference gene primers was used to estimate how many nucleated cells each sample contained. To quantify the absolute abundance of each unique TCRbeta CDR3 rearrangement, sequence reads were collapsed and filtered. Productive Simpson clonality was computed per sample as the square root of Simpson's diversity index over productive rearrangements. TCRdb retrieved this table from immuneACCESS and kept in-frame rearrangements only. Not all clones are present; in checked studies, unresolved V genes account for under half, and no reason is known for the remainder. The V and J calls and clone size come from that table; D and trimming were worked out from the DNA. The sample includes over 70,000 clones, with around 91% observed a single time. 4.3% of the sample comes from the top ten.

The clonotype comes from a woman older than 75 with active or convalescent COVID-19. Material: peripheral blood. The sequence links TRBV27 to TRBJ2-1, and 8 junction bases match TRBD2. The CDR3 region has the sequence CASRLRTSGFNNEQFF. The sequence in DNA is TGTGCCAGCCGACTCAGAACTAGCGGATTTAACAATGAGCAGTTCTTC.